This T cell receptor beta chain was recovered during a study of cytomegalovirus exposure and HLA in healthy donors. General study results and limits: Several top significant clusters appeared, in a later analysis, to be linked to common viral pathogens. Across all donors, roughly uniform sequencing depth was an assumption of the presence/absence analyses.

It was with 60 Vbeta and 13 Jbeta primers that the PCR ran. Repertoires were generated with immunoSEQ multiplex PCR, while TCRdb's copy carries only in-frame clones and drops some. Of about 160,000 clones in the sample, around 80% were seen once. Germline assignment: CDR1 SGHVS and CDR2 FNYEAQ. CDR3 length: 14 residues. Each donor was healthy, and each was a bone marrow donor. As for this clone: Its antigen is still unknown.

V gene TRBV7-6 combines with J gene TRBJ2-5; 8 nucleotides align to TRBD2. The J call may be incorrect, as the DNA end agrees better with TRBJ2-7. The clonotype originates from a man aged 45-60 years in good health and CMV-seropositive. The sequencing input was PBMCs. This CDR3 reads CASSWRGANYEQYF. The CDR3 nucleotides read TGTGCCAGCAGCTGGCGGGGGGCCAACTACGAGCAGTACTTC.